Listed here are 27 T cell receptor beta chains from one sample, sequenced in a study of T cell responses to AZD1222 COVID-19 vaccine. The protocol was immunoSEQ multiplex PCR, while the TCRdb copy is restricted to in-frame clones and leaves out a portion. The profile shows about 100,000 clones, around nine tenths of them singletons. This specimen consisted of peripheral blood, obtained on day 0 of AZD1222 vaccination. These receptors were taken from an adult in good health.

The rearrangement links TRBV3-1 (or the pseudogene TRBV3-2) to TRBJ2-3; D possibly corresponds to TRBD2 (7 bases). V lost 6 bases and J lost 0, with 13 bases in between. The germline V gene has CDR1 LGHDT and CDR2 YNNKEL (reference sequence). The CDR3 covers 15 residues. CDR3 coding DNA: TGTGCCAGCAGAAACGGGGGGCTTAGCACAGATACGCAGTATTTT. Protein product: CASRNGGLSTDTQYF.

The V gene is TRBV24-1, the J gene TRBJ1-5, with a possible D match to TRBD1 (6 bases). The ends were cut back, 3 bases at V and 3 bases at J, with 11 bases in the middle. This CDR3 is 15 amino acids long. The germline V gene encodes CDR1 KGHDR and CDR2 SFDVKD. CDR3 in amino acids: CATSDTGQLNQPQHF. DNA of the CDR3: TGTGCCACCAGTGATACAGGACAGCTCAATCAGCCCCAGCATTTT.

The gene calls are TRBV5-1 and TRBJ1-1; 7 bases agree with TRBD1. V shed 2 bases, J shed 7 bases, and the junction held 8 bases outside the gene matches. CDR1 and CDR2 from the germline V gene are SGHRS and YFSETQ. The CDR3 consists of 14 residues. CDR3 protein: CASSFSQGELEAFF. The CDR3 coding sequence is TGCGCCAGCAGCTTCTCTCAGGGGGAACTTGAAGCTTTCTTT.

The CDR3 nucleotides are TGTGCCAGCAGCGTTAAGGGCACAGATACGCAGTATTTT. Its protein is CASSVKGTDTQYF. The chain recombines TRBV5-6 with TRBJ2-3, with D unclear. The CDR3 is made up of 13 amino acids. V lost 4 bases, J lost 1 base, and 7 bases lay in between. Germline assignment: CDR1 SGHDT and CDR2 YYEEEE.

The CDR3 DNA follows: TGTGCCACCAGTGACCCCCACACGTTTGAGCAGTACTTC. It is translated as CATSDPHTFEQYF. The rearrangement joins TRBV24-1 to TRBJ2-7; the D is unclear. V lost 4 bases to trimming and J lost 7 bases, with 13 bases between them. Germline CDR1 and CDR2: KGHDR and SFDVKD. The CDR3 has 13 amino acids.

This clone was counted between two and nine times. This sequence joins TRBV12-3 or TRBV12-4 and TRBJ2-3; no firm D call. V was clipped by 1 base and J by 9 bases, with 11 bases between them. The CDR3 covers 13 residues. For the CDR3, the DNA is TGTGCCAGCAGTTTAGGAGTCCTATACACGCAGTATTTT. Its protein product is CASSLGVLYTQYF.

There are a few counts of this clone. V gene TRBV27 combines with J gene TRBJ2-1; D not certain. The V end lost 4 bases, the J end lost 14 bases, and 18 bases lay between the germline ends. There are 13 residues in the CDR3. Germline V gene data show CDR1 as MNHEY and CDR2 as SMNVEV (reference sequence). DNA of the CDR3: TGTGCCAGCAGTTCGAGCGTCTCTGGGTCGGAGTTCTTC. This gives the protein CASSSSVSGSEFF.

This clone is a singleton in its sample. CDR3 DNA: TGTGCCAGCAGCTACCGACGGTCCAAAAACATTCAGTACTTC. Protein sequence: CASSYRRSKNIQYF. The chain has TRBV5-6 and TRBJ2-4; no clear D gene. Trimming stripped 3 bases from V and 2 bases from J, with 9 bases between. Germline values: CDR1 SGHDT, CDR2 YYEEEE. The CDR3 consists of 14 residues.

CDR3 sequence: CASSLFSFGAFF. The DNA for the CDR3 is TGTGCCAGCAGCTTGTTCAGTTTTGGAGCTTTCTTT. V gene TRBV5-5 combines with J gene TRBJ1-1, with no clear D. V was shortened by 1 base and J by 10 bases, with 11 bases between the two germline ends. This CDR3 comprises 12 residues. Germline lookup yields CDR1 SGHKS and CDR2 YYEKEE (reference sequence).

This clone came up once. The chain combines TRBV4-2 with TRBJ1-2; D call uncertain. The germline V and J ends were trimmed by 0 bases and 6 bases, with 8 bases remaining between them. The germline gives CDR1 LGHNA, CDR2 YNFKEQ. The CDR3 spans 13 residues. CDR3 DNA sequence: TGTGCCAGCAGCCAAGATGACATCAATGGCTACACCTTC. Protein sequence: CASSQDDINGYTF.

The chain has TRBV5-1 and TRBJ2-4; possibly TRBD1 or TRBD2 for D (5 bases each). The germline V and J ends were trimmed by 8 bases and 7 bases, with 19 bases remaining between them. Germline lookup yields CDR1 SGHRS and CDR2 YFSETQ. The length of the CDR3 is 14 residues. As DNA, the CDR3 is TGCGCCAGTGAAGCCGAGGGCGCAGGGAACATTCAGTACTTC. Its translation: CASEAEGAGNIQYF.

This clone has a handful of counts. The rearrangement uses TRBV19 and TRBJ2-1; TRBD2 agrees at 11 bases. Germline V gene sequence: CDR1 LNHDA, CDR2 SQIVND (reference sequence). The CDR3 length is 15 residues. V gave up 3 bases and J gave up 9 bases; unmatched junction bases: 7. CDR3 nucleotides: TGTGCCAGTAGTATCAAACTAGCGGGAGCGGTTGAGCAGTTCTTC. This encodes CASSIKLAGAVEQFF.

CDR3 DNA: TGTGCCAGCAGTTACAACGGGGCCTACAATGAGCAGTTCTTC. Translating gives CASSYNGAYNEQFF. This chain joins TRBV6-5 and TRBJ2-1, with D possibly matching TRBD2 (5 bases). The CDR3 is made up of 14 amino acids. V dropped 2 bases and J dropped 2 bases, with 7 bases sitting between them. CDR1 and CDR2 (germline): MNHEY, SVGAGI.

As DNA, the CDR3 is TGTGCCAGTACACTAGGATGGGACACCGGGGAGCTGTTTTTT. This sequence encodes CASTLGWDTGELFF. J is TRBJ2-2 and V is TRBV19; a possible D gene is TRBD2 (5 bases). The germline CDR1 and CDR2 sequences are LNHDA and SQIVND (reference sequence). The CDR3 has 14 residues. Trimming took off 7 bases at V and 3 bases at J, with 12 bases between the two ends.

The chain is built from TRBV18 and TRBJ2-7, with TRBD1 matching 9 bases. Unmatched junction bases numbered 10, after V lost 10 bases and J lost 6 bases. The CDR3 sequence is 13 residues long. CDR1 and CDR2 (germline): KGHSH, LQKENI. The DNA of the CDR3 is TGTGCCACCGGGACAGGGTTTTTTGGCGAGCAGTACTTC. Amino acids: CATGTGFFGEQYF.

The rearrangement uses TRBV7-2 and TRBJ2-1, with D tentatively TRBD2 (7 bases). This CDR3 spans 19 amino acids. V was cut by 2 bases and J by 0 bases, with 20 bases left in between. Germline CDR1 is SGHTA and CDR2 is FQGNSA. Written as DNA, the CDR3 is TGTGCCAGCAGCTTAAACGTGGGGGGGCTGGTTTTCTCCTACAATGAGCAGTTCTTC. Translating it yields CASSLNVGGLVFSYNEQFF.

The chain couples TRBV10-3 to TRBJ1-1, with D maybe TRBD1 (6 bases). V gave up 4 bases and J gave up 2 bases, with 14 bases separating them. The length of the CDR3 is 15 residues. Per germline, CDR1 ENHRY and CDR2 SYGVKD. The CDR3 sequence: CAISAGQPTNTEAFF. The DNA for the CDR3 is TGTGCCATCAGTGCCGGACAGCCCACAAACACTGAAGCTTTCTTT.

This chain connects TRBV27 to TRBJ1-1, with D perhaps TRBD1 (6 bases). Germline V gives CDR1 MNHEY, CDR2 SMNVEV (reference sequence). V was trimmed by 3 bases and J by 12 bases, leaving 17 bases between them. There are 13 residues in the CDR3. The CDR3 sequence: CASSLGGGSLTFF. The CDR3, as DNA: TGTGCCAGCAGTTTGGGGGGCGGTAGCTTGACTTTCTTT.

This chain uses TRBV6-5 with TRBJ2-7; D perhaps matches TRBD2 (6 bases). The germline V and J ends were trimmed by 9 bases and 0 bases, with 15 bases remaining between them. Germline V lookup: CDR1 MNHEY, CDR2 SVGAGI. This CDR3 has 14 residues. The CDR3 DNA sequence: TGTGCCAGTGGAGCTAGCGCTAGCTCCTACGAGCAGTACTTC. Translated, it gives CASGASASSYEQYF.

The chain couples TRBV5-6 to TRBJ2-1; the D is unclear. Trimming pared 3 bases from V and 9 bases from J, leaving 7 bases between. Per the germline V gene, CDR1 is SGHDT and CDR2 is YYEEEE. The CDR3 spans 11 residues. In nucleotides, the CDR3 is TGTGCCAGCAGCTACCGAGTTGAGCAGTTCTTC. This gives the protein CASSYRVEQFF.

J is TRBJ1-2 and V is TRBV7-9, with D possibly TRBD1 on 5 matching bases. Trimming removed 4 bases from V and 5 bases from J, with 5 bases in between. This CDR3 has 11 residues. Germline V gene data show CDR1 as SEHNR and CDR2 as FQNEAQ (reference sequence). The chain's CDR3 is CASSSGYGYTF. In DNA form, the CDR3 reads TGTGCCAGCAGCTCAGGGTATGGCTACACCTTC.

This clone has only one observation. The chain uses TRBV29-1 and TRBJ1-1, with D unclear. From germline, CDR1 is SQVTM and CDR2 ANQGSEA. CDR3 length equals 12 residues. Trimming removed 7 bases from V and 0 bases from J, with 9 bases in between. CDR3 sequence: CSGSRVNTEAFF. The CDR3 region has the DNA TGCAGCGGGTCACGAGTGAACACTGAAGCTTTCTTT.

The chain joins TRBV19 to TRBJ2-5, with D maybe TRBD1 (5 bases). Germline V CDR1 and CDR2: LNHDA, SQIVND (reference sequence). The CDR3 is 14 amino acids. V gave up 5 bases and J gave up 1 base, with 11 bases separating them. Here the CDR3 DNA reads TGTGCCAGTAGTGCGACAGCGAGCCAAGAGACCCAGTACTTC. Residues: CASSATASQETQYF.

The chain couples TRBV12-3 or TRBV12-4 to TRBJ2-7; D assignment may be TRBD1 or TRBD2 (5 bases each). V gave up 7 bases and J gave up 3 bases, with 13 bases separating them. CDR3 size: 13 residues. CDR3 DNA sequence: TGTGCCAGCAAATCGGGACGGTTCTACGAGCAGTACTTC. Amino acid sequence: CASKSGRFYEQYF.

The V call is TRBV30, the J call TRBJ2-3, with 14 nucleotides matching TRBD2. CDR1 is GTSNPN, CDR2 SVGIG, per germline (reference sequence). J was trimmed by 5 bases and V by 3 bases; bases with no gene match: 7. The CDR3 has 16 amino acids. The CDR3 protein is CAWRRPGLAGEDTQYF. For the CDR3, the DNA is TGTGCCTGGAGGAGGCCGGGACTAGCGGGAGAAGATACGCAGTATTTT.

V is TRBV6-5 and J is TRBJ2-5; D ambiguous. The CDR3 contains 14 residues. V lost 4 bases, J lost 1 base, and 10 bases lay in between. Germline V CDR1 and CDR2: MNHEY, SVGAGI. The CDR3 DNA is TGTGCCAGCAGTTCTTTAACTGGCCAAGAGACCCAGTACTTC. It encodes CASSSLTGQETQYF.

In DNA form, the CDR3 reads TGTGCCAGCAGCTCAAGAGGGGCCTCGGGGGGGCCCGAGCAGTACTTC. Its translation: CASSSRGASGGPEQYF. The chain combines TRBV11-1 with TRBJ2-7, with 8 bases lining up with TRBD2. The CDR3 is 16 amino acids. In germline, CDR1 is SGHAT, CDR2 FQDESV (reference sequence). The V gene end was trimmed by 4 bases and the J gene end by 6 bases; junction bases not matched to a gene: 14. Variable domain in full (rest from reference TRBV11-1 and TRBJ2-7): EAEVAQSPRYKITEKSQAVAFWCDPISGHATLYWYRQILGQGPELLVQFQDESVVDDSQLPKDRFSAERLKGVDSTLKIQPAELGDSAMYLCASSSRGASGGPEQYFGPGTRLTVT.